The present T cell receptor (beta chain) was sequenced within a study of blood T cell repertoires in COVID-19. About the research overall: The study drew acute and convalescent COVID-19 samples from the United States, Italy and Spain. PBMCs, B-cell-depleted T cells, or T cells were the source of the cDNA or gDNA that made up the material.

The table lists this clone with a count of one. Seattle's cohort entered during active infection and was followed longitudinally. Original processing methods: Reference gene primers were amplified, and this amplification served to estimate nucleated cell counts. The method was immunoSEQ multiplex PCR; TCRdb's version includes in-frame clones alone and lacks a portion of them. That table supplies the V and J calls and clone size; D and trimming were determined from the DNA. Among some 190,000 clones listed, more than 75% were seen once. With 5 bases clipped from V and 4 bases from J, the junction kept 3 bases outside the gene matches. The CDR3 has 13 residues. CDR1 SNHLY and CDR2 FYNNEI come from the germline V gene.

Sequenced sample: peripheral blood. V and J are TRBV2 and TRBJ1-2; the match to TRBD1 covers 8 bases. The clonotype comes from a person in their 70s with COVID-19, enrolled during active disease. The DNA for the CDR3 is TGTGCCAGCAGTTACACAGGGGGCTATGGCTACACCTTC. Protein product: CASSYTGGYGYTF.